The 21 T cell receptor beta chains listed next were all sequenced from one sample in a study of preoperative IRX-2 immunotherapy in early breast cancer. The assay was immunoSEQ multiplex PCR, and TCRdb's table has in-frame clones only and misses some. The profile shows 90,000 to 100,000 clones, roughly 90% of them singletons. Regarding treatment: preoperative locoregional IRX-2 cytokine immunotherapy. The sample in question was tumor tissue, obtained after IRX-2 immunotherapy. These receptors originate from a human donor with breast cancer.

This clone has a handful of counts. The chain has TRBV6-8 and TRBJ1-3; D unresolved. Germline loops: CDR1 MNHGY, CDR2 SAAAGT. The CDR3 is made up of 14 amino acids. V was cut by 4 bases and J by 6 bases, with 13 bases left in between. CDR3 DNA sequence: TGTGCCAGCAGTTTAGAGCACAAACCAAACACCATATATTTT. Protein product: CASSLEHKPNTIYF.

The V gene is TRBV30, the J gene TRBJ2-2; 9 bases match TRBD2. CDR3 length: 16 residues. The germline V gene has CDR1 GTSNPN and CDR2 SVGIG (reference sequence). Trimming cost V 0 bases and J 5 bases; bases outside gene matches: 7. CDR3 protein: CAWSVRGSGRTGELFF. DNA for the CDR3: TGTGCCTGGAGTGTACGCGGTAGCGGGAGAACCGGGGAGCTGTTTTTT.

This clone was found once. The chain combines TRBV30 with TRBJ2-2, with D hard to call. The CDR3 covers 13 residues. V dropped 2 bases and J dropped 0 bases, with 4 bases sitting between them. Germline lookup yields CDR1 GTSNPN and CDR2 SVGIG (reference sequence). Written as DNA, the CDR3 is TGTGCCTGGAGTCCCGCGAACACCGGGGAGCTGTTTTTT. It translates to CAWSPANTGELFF.

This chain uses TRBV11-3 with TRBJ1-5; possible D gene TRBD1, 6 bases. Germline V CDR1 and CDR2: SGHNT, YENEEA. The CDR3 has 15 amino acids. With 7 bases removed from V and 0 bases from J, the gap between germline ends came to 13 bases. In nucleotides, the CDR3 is TGTGCCAGCACTACGGGGGCGGATAGCAATCAGCCCCAGCATTTT. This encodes CASTTGADSNQPQHF.

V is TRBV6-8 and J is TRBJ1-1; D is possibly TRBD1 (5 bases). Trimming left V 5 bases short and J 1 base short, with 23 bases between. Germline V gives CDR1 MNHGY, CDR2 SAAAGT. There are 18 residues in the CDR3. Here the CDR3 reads CASSRSILLTGENTEAFF. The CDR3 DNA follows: TGTGCCAGCAGTCGCTCTATCTTACTGACGGGGGAGAACACTGAAGCTTTCTTT.

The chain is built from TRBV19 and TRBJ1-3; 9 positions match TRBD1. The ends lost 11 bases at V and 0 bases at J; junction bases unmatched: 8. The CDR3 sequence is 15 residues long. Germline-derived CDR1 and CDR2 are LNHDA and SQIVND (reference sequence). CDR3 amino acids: CAVGQGRFSGNTIYF. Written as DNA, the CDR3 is TGTGCCGTAGGACAGGGGAGATTCTCTGGAAACACCATATATTTT. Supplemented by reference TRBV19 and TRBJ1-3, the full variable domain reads DGGITQSPKYLFRKEGQNVTLSCEQNLNHDAMYWYRQDPGQGLRLIYYSQIVNDFQKGDIAEGYSVSREKKESFPLTVTSAQKNPTAFYLCAVGQGRFSGNTIYFGEGSWLTVV.

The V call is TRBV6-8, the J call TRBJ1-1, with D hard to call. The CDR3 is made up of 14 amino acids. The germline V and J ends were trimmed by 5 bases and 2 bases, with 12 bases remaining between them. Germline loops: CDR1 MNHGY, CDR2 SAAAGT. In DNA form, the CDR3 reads TGTGCCAGCAGTAACGCAGCGGGTAACACTGAAGCTTTCTTT. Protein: CASSNAAGNTEAFF.

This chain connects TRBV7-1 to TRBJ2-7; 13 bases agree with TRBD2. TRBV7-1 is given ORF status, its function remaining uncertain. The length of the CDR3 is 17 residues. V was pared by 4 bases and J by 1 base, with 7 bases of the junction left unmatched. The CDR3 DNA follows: TGTGCCAGCAGCTTGGGTAGACTAGCGGGAGGATCCTACGAGCAGTACTTC. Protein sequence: CASSLGRLAGGSYEQYF.

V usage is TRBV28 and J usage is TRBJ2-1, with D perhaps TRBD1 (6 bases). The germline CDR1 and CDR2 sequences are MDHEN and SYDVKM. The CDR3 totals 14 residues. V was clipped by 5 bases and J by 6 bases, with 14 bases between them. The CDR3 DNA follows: TGTGCCAGCAGTGAGACCAGGGGTGGCAATGAGCAGTTCTTC. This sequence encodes CASSETRGGNEQFF. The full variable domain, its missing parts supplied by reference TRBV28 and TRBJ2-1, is DVKVTQSSRYLVKRTGEKVFLECVQDMDHENMFWYRQDPGLGLRLIYFSYDVKMKEKGDIPEGYSVSREKKERFSLILESASTNQTSMYLCASSETRGGNEQFFGPGTRLTVL.

The CDR3 sequence: CASSLSYRNTEAFF. CDR3 sequence (DNA): TGTGCCAGCAGTTTATCCTACAGGAACACTGAAGCTTTCTTT. The rearrangement joins TRBV27 to TRBJ1-1; D remains unclear. There are 14 residues in the CDR3. Trimming removed 0 bases at V and 1 base at J, with 6 bases between. Germline V gene sequence: CDR1 MNHEY, CDR2 SMNVEV (reference sequence).

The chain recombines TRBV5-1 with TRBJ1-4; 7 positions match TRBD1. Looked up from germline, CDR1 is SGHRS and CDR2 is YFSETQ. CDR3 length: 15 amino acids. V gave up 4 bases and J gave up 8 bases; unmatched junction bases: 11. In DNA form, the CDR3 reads TGCGCCAGCAGCGCTAGCGGGACAGAGGGAGAAAAACTGTTTTTT. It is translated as CASSASGTEGEKLFF.

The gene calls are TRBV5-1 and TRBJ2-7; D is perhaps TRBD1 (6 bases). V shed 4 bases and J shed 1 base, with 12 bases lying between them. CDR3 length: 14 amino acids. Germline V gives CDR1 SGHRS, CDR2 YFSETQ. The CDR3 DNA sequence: TGCGCCAGCAGCAACGACAGGACTTCCTACGAGCAGTACTTC. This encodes CASSNDRTSYEQYF.

The CDR3 protein is CASSDRGGTDTQYF. CDR3 nucleotide sequence: TGTGCCAGCAGTGATCGAGGCGGGACAGATACGCAGTATTTT. This rearrangement joins TRBV25-1 to TRBJ2-3, with D possibly TRBD2 on 5 matching bases. CDR1 and CDR2 (germline): MGHDK, SYGVNS. The CDR3 spans 14 residues. V was pared by 3 bases and J by 3 bases, with 10 bases between.

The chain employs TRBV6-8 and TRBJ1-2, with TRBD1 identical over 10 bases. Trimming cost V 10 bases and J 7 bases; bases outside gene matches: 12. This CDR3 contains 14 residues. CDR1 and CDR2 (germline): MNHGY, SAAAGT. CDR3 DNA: TGTGCCACCGAAAGTATGAGGACAGGGGGTGGCTACACCTTC. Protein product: CATESMRTGGGYTF.

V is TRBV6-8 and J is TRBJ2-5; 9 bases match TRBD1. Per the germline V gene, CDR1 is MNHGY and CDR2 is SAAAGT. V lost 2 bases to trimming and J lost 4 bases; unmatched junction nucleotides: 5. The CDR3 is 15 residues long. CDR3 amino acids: CASSYPTGGTETQYF. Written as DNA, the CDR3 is TGTGCCAGCAGTTACCCGACAGGGGGTACAGAGACCCAGTACTTC.

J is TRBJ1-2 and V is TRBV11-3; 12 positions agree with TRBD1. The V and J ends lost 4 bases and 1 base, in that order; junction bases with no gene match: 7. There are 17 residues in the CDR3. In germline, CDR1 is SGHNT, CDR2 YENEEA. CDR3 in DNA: TGTGCCAGCAGCTCGGGGACAGGGGGCAGCGGTAACTATGGCTACACCTTC. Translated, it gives CASSSGTGGSGNYGYTF.

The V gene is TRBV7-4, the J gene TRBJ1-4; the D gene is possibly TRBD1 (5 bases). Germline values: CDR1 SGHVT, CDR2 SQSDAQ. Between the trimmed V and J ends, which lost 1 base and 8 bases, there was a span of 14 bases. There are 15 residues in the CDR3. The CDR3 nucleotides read TGTGCCAGCAGCTTAGGATTCGGGGCTGGCGAAAAACTGTTTTTT. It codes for CASSLGFGAGEKLFF.

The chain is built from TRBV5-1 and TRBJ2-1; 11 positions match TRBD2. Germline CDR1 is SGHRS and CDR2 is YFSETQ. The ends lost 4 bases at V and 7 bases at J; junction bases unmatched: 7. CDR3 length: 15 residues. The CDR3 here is CASSPTSGMTNEQFF. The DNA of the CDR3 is TGCGCCAGCAGCCCGACTAGCGGGATGACAAATGAGCAGTTCTTC.

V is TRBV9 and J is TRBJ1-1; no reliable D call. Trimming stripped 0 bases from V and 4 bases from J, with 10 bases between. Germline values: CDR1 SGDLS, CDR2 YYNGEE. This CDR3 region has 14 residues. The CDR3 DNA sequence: TGTGCCAGCAGCGTAGCCCCGGGAAGCACTGAAGCTTTCTTT. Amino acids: CASSVAPGSTEAFF.

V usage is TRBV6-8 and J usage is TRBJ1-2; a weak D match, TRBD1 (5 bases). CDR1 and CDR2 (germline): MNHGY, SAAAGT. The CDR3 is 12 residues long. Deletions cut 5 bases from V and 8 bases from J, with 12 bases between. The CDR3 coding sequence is TGTGCCAGCAGTCGACAGCTCGGGGGCTACACCTTC. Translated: CASSRQLGGYTF.

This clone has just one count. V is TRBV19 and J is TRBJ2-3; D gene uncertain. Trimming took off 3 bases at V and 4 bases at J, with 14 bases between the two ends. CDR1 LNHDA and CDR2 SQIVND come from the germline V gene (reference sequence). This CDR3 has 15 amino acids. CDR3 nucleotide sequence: TGTGCCAGTAGTATCACCGTGCAGATGGCAGATACGCAGTATTTT. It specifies CASSITVQMADTQYF.